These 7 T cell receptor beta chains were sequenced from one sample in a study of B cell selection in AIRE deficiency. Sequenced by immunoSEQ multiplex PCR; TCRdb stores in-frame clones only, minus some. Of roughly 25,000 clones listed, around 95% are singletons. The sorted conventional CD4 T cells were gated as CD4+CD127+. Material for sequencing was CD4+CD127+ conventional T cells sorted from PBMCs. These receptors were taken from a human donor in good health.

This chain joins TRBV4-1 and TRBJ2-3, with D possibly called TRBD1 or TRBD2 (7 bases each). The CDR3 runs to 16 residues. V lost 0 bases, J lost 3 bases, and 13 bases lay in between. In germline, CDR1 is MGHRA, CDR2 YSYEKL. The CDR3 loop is CASSQDQGGLTDTQYF. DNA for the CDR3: TGCGCCAGCAGCCAAGATCAGGGGGGGTTGACAGATACGCAGTATTTT.

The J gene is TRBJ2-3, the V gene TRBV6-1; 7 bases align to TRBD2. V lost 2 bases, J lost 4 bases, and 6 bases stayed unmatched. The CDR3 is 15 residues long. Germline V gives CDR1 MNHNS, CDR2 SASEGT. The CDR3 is CASSERSGRADTQYF. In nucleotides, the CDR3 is TGTGCCAGCAGTGAACGGTCGGGGAGGGCAGATACGCAGTATTTT.

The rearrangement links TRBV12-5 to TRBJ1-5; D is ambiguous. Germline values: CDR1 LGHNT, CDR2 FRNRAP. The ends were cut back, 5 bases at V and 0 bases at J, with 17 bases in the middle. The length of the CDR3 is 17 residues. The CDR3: CASGPSPTLYSNQPQHF. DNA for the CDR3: TGTGCTAGTGGTCCCTCCCCGACGCTCTATAGCAATCAGCCCCAGCATTTT.

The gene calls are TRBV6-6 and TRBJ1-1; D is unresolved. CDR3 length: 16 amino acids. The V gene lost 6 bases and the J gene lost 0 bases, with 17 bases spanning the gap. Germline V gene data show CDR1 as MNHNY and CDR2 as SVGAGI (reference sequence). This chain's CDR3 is CASSQWGGRMNTEAFF. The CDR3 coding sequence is TGTGCCAGCAGCCAATGGGGTGGGCGGATGAACACTGAAGCTTTCTTT.

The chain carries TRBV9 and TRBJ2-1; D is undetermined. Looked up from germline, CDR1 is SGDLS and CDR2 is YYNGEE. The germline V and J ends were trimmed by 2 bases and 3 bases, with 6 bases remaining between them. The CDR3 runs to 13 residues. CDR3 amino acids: CASSVGSYNEQFF. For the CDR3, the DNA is TGTGCCAGCAGCGTCGGCAGCTACAATGAGCAGTTCTTC.

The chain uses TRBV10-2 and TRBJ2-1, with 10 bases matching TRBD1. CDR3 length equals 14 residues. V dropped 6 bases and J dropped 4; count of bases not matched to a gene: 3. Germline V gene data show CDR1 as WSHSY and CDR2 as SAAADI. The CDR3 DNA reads TGCGCCAGCAGATGGGACAGGGGATACAATGAGCAGTTCTTC. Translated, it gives CASRWDRGYNEQFF.

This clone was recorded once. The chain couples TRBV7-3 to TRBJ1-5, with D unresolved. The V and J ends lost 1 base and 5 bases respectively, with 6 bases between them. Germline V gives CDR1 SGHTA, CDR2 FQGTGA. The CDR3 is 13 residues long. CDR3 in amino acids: CASSLNGDQPQHF. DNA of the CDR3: TGTGCCAGCAGCTTAAACGGGGATCAGCCCCAGCATTTT.